This TCR beta chain is drawn from a study of blood T cell repertoires in COVID-19. Overall study: Donors in the United States, Italy and Spain gave samples during acute or convalescent COVID-19. PBMCs, B-cell-depleted T cells, or T cells were the source of the cDNA or gDNA that made up the material.

The CDR3 spans 11 residues. Per germline, CDR1 MNHNY and CDR2 SVGAGI (reference sequence). Trimming removed 4 bases at V and 3 bases at J, with 4 bases between. How the authors handled the data: Reference gene primer amplification yielded estimated nucleated cell counts. Clones were sequenced by immunoSEQ multiplex PCR, and TCRdb holds only the in-frame ones, with some missing. That table is the source of V, J and clone size, and D and trimming were worked out from the DNA. This table has about 340,000 clones, around 83% appearing once. Sequencing input: peripheral blood. The clonotype was recovered from a man aged 25-40 years with active or convalescent COVID-19. The chain links TRBV6-6 to TRBJ2-7; D is uncertain. The CDR3 protein is CASSLNYEQYF. Here the CDR3 DNA reads TGTGCCAGCAGTTTAAACTACGAGCAGTACTTC.